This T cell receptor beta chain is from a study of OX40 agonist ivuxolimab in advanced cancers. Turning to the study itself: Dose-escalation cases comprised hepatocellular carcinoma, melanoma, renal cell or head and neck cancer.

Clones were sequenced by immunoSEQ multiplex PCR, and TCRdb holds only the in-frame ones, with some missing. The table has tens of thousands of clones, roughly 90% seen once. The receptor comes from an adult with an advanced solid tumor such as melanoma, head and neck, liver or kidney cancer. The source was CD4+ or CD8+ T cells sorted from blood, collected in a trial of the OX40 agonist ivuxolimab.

This CDR3 is CASFGETQYF. The DNA for the CDR3 is TGTGCCAGCTTCGGCGAGACCCAGTACTTC. V gene TRBV6-1 combines with J gene TRBJ2-5; D unresolved. CDR1 is MNHNS and CDR2 is SASEGT in the germline V gene. V lost 8 bases and J lost 5, with 6 bases in between. This CDR3 comprises 10 residues.